This T cell receptor beta chain derives from a study of radiotherapy plus CTLA-4 blockade in lung cancer. Study context: Objective responses occurred in 18% of patients; about 32% had disease control. Overall study findings and caveats: Some TCR clones had been derived from tumors. These clones expanded in peripheral blood after radiotherapy plus ipilimumab.

Concerning this clone: Its antigen is not identified.

This table comes from immunoSEQ multiplex PCR, and its TCRdb copy is limited to in-frame clones, with some not included. In the table there are 90,000 to 100,000 clones, 80% to 85% of which are singletons. The V and J ends lost 7 bases and 4 bases respectively, with 5 bases between them. This CDR3 region has 11 residues. Germline CDR1 MNHEY, CDR2 SMNVEV (reference sequence). Treatment of patients with chemo-refractory metastatic non-small-cell lung cancer consisted of focal radiation plus CTLA-4 blockade with ipilimumab. This clonotype originated in a human donor with non-small cell lung cancer that progressed on radiotherapy plus ipilimumab. V usage is TRBV27 and J usage is TRBJ2-1; no firm D call. The material sequenced was peripheral blood, taken from a patient treated with radiotherapy plus ipilimumab. The CDR3 region is CASTDYNEQFF. As DNA, the CDR3 is TGTGCCAGCACAGATTACAATGAGCAGTTCTTC.